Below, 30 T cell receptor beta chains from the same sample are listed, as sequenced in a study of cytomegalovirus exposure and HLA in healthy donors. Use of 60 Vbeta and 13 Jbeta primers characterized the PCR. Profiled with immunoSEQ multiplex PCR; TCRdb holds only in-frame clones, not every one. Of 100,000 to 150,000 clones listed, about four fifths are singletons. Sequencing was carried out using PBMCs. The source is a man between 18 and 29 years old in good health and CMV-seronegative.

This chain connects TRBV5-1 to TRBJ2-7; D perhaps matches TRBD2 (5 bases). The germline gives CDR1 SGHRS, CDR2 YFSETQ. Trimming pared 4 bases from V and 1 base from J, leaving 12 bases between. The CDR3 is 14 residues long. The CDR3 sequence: CASSGNGLSYEQYF. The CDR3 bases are TGCGCCAGCAGCGGGAACGGACTTTCCTACGAGCAGTACTTC.

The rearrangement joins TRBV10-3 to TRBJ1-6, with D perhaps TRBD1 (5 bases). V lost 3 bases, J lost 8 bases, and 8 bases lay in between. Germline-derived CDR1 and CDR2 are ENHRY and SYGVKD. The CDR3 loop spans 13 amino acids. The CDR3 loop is CAISDKTDSPLHF. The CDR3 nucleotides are TGTGCCATCAGTGACAAGACAGATTCACCCCTCCACTTT.

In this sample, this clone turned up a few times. The CDR3 sequence: CATSRVRGTGGTEAFF. The CDR3, as DNA: TGTGCCACCAGCAGAGTCCGGGGGACAGGGGGCACTGAAGCTTTCTTT. This rearrangement joins TRBV15 to TRBJ1-1; 11 bases line up with TRBD1. There are 16 residues in the CDR3. Germline CDR1 is LNHNV and CDR2 is YYDKDF (reference sequence). V shed 1 base and J 4 bases; nucleotides not matched to a gene: 5.

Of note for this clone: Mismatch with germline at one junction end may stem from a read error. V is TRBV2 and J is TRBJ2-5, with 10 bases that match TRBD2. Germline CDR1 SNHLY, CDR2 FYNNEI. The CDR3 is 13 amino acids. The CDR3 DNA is TGTGGCAGCGGGGGGGTCTTCAAGGAGACCCAGTACTTC. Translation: CGSGGVFKETQYF. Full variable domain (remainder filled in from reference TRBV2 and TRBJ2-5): EPEVTQTPSHQVTQMGQEVILRCVPISNHLYFYWYRQILGQKVEFLVSFYNNEISEKSEIFDDQFSVERPDGSNFTLKIRSTKLEDSAMYFCGSGGVFKETQYFGPGTRLLVL.

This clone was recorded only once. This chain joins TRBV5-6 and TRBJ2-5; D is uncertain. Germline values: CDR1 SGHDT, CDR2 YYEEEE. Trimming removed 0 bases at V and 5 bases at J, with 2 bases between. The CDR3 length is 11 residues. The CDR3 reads CASSLAETQYF. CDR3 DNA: TGTGCCAGCAGCTTGGCGGAGACCCAGTACTTC.

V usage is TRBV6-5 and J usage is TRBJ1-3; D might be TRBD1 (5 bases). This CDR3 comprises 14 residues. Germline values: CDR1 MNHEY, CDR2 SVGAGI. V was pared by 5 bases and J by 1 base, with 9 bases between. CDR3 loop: CASSTGGSGNTIYF. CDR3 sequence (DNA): TGTGCCAGCAGTACTGGGGGGTCTGGAAACACCATATATTTT.

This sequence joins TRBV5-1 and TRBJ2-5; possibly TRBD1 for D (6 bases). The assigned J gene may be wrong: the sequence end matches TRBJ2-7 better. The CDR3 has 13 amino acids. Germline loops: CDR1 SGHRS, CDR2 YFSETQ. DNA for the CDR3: TGCGCCAGCAGCGGGCAGGGGACCTACGAGCAGTACTTC. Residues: CASSGQGTYEQYF.

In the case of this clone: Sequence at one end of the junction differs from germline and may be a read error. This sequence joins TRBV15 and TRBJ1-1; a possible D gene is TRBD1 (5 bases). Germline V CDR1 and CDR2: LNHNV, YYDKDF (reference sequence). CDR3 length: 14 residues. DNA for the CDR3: TGTGCCACCAGGAGAGGACACGGCGGGACTGAAGCTTTCTTT. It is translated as CATRRGHGGTEAFF.

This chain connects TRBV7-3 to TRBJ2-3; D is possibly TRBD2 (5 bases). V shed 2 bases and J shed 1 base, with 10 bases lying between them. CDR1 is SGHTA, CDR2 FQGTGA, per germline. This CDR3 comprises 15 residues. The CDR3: CASSLEGRGTDTQYF. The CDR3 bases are TGTGCCAGCAGCTTAGAGGGTCGGGGCACAGATACGCAGTATTTT.

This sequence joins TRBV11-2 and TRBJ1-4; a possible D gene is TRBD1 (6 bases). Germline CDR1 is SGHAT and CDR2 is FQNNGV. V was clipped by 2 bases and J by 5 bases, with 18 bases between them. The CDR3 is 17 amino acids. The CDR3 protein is CASSLSGGWGRNEKLFF. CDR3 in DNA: TGTGCCAGCAGCTTATCTGGCGGCTGGGGGCGGAATGAAAAACTGTTTTTT. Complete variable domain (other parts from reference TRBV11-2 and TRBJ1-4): EAGVAQSPRYKIIEKRQSVAFWCNPISGHATLYWYQQILGQGPKLLIQFQNNGVVDDSQLPKDRFSAERLKGVDSTLKIQPAKLEDSAVYLCASSLSGGWGRNEKLFFGSGTQLSVL.

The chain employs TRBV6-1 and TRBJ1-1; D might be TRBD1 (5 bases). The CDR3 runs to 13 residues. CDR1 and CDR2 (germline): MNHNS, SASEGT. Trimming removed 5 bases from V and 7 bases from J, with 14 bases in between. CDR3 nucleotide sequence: TGTGCCAGCAGTTCTCGGGGGTTCGATGAAGCTTTCTTT. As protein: CASSSRGFDEAFF.

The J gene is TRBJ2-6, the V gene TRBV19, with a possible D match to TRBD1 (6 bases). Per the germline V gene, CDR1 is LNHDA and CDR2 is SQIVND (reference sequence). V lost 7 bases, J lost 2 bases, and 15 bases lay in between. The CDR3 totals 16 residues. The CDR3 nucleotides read TGTGCCAGTACCTTCGCAAAGGGGGCTGGGGCCAACGTCCTGACTTTC. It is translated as CASTFAKGAGANVLTF. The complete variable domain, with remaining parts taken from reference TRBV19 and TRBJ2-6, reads DGGITQSPKYLFRKEGQNVTLSCEQNLNHDAMYWYRQDPGQGLRLIYYSQIVNDFQKGDIAEGYSVSREKKESFPLTVTSAQKNPTAFYLCASTFAKGAGANVLTFGAGSRLTVL.

CDR3: CASSSGGESTDTQYF. The CDR3 DNA reads TGTGCCAGCAGTAGCGGGGGAGAATCCACAGATACGCAGTATTTT. V usage is TRBV6-5 and J usage is TRBJ2-3, with 8 bases identical to TRBD2. This CDR3 has 15 amino acids. Trimming cost V 5 bases and J 2 bases; bases outside gene matches: 6. Germline CDR1 MNHEY, CDR2 SVGAGI.

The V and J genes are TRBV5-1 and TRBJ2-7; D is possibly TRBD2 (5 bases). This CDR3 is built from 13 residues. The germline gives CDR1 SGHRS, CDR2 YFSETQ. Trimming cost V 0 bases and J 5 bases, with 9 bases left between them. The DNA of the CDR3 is TGCGCCAGCAGCTTGGACGGGGTCGACGAGCAGTACTTC. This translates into CASSLDGVDEQYF. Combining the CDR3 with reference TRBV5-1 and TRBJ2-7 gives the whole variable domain KAGVTQTPRYLIKTRGQQVTLSCSPISGHRSVSWYQQTPGQGLQFLFEYFSETQRNKGNFPGRFSGRQFSNSRSEMNVSTLELGDSALYLCASSLDGVDEQYFGPGTRLTVT.

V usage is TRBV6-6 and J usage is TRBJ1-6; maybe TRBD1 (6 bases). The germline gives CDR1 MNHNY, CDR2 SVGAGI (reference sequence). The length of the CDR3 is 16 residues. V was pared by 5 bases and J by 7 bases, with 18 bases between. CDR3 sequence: CASSPRATGGNSPLHF. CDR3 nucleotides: TGTGCCAGCAGTCCAAGGGCGACAGGCGGGAATTCACCCCTCCACTTT.

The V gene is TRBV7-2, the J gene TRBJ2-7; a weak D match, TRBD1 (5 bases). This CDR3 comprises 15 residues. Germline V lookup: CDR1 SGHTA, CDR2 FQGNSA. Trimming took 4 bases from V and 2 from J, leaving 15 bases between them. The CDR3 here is CASSSTAFYPYEQYF. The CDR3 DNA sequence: TGTGCCAGCAGCTCGACAGCCTTTTACCCCTACGAGCAGTACTTC.

Written as DNA, the CDR3 is TGCAGCGTCCGAGGGGGGCAGGGGGATAACTATGGCTACACCTTC. It codes for CSVRGGQGDNYGYTF. V and J are TRBV29-1 and TRBJ1-2, with TRBD1 identical over 7 bases. The CDR3 has 15 amino acids. Germline V gene data show CDR1 as SQVTM and CDR2 as ANQGSEA. V was clipped by 6 bases and J by 1 base; unmatched bases: 11. Together with reference TRBV29-1 and TRBJ1-2, the CDR3 gives the full variable domain: SAVISQKPSRDICQRGTSLTIQCQVDSQVTMMFWYRQQPGQSLTLIATANQGSEATYESGFVIDKFPISRPNLTFSTLTVSNMSPEDSSIYLCSVRGGQGDNYGYTFGSGTRLTVV.

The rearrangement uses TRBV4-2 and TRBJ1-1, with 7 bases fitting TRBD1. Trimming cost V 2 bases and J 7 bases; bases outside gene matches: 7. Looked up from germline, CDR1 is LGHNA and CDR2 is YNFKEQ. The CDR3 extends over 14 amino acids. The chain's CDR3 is CASSQPQGQFEAFF. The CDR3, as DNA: TGTGCCAGCAGCCAACCTCAGGGACAGTTTGAAGCTTTCTTT.

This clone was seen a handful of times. CDR3 nucleotides: TGTGCCAGCAGCCCCCAGGACAGATGGGGCTACACCTTC. Its protein is CASSPQDRWGYTF. The chain has TRBV14 and TRBJ1-2, with D perhaps TRBD1 (6 bases). CDR1 SGHDN and CDR2 FVKESK come from the germline V gene. This CDR3 is 13 amino acids long. The germline V and J ends were trimmed by 4 bases and 8 bases, with 14 bases remaining between them.

The CDR3 loop is CASSVRTGGTSTDTQYF. DNA for the CDR3: TGTGCCAGCAGTGTGAGGACAGGGGGAACTAGCACAGATACGCAGTATTTT. The rearrangement uses TRBV6-1 and TRBJ2-3; 10 bases agree with TRBD1. Looked up from germline, CDR1 is MNHNS and CDR2 is SASEGT. V was pared by 4 bases and J by 0 bases, with 7 bases of the junction left unmatched. The CDR3 is 17 amino acids.

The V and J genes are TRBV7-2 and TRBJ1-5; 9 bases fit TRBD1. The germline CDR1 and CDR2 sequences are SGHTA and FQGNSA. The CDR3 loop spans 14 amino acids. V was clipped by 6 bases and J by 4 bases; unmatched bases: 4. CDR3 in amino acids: CASRPGTGNQPQHF. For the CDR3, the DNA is TGTGCCAGCAGACCCGGGACAGGGAATCAGCCCCAGCATTTT. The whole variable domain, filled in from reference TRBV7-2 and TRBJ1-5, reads GAGVSQSPSNKVTEKGKDVELRCDPISGHTALYWYRQSLGQGLEFLIYFQGNSAPDKSGLPSDRFSAERTGGSVSTLTIQRTQQEDSAVYLCASRPGTGNQPQHFGDGTRLSIL.

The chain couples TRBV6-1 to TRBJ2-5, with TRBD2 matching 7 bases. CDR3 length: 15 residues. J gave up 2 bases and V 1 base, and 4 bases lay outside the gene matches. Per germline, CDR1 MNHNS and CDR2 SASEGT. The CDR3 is CASSEETGGQETQYF. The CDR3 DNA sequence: TGTGCCAGCAGTGAAGAGACGGGGGGACAAGAGACCCAGTACTTC.

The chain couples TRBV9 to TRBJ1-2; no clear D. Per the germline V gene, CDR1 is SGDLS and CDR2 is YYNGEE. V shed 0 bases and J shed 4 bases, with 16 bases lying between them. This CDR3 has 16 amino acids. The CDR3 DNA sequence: TGTGCCAGCAGCGTAGACTCGCATCCCGCGGGCTATGGCTACACCTTC. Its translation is CASSVDSHPAGYGYTF.

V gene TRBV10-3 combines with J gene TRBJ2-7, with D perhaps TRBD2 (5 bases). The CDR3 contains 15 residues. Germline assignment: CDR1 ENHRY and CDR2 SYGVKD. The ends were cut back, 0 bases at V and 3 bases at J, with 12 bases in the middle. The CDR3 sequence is CAISESEAGVYEQYF. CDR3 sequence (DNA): TGTGCCATCAGTGAGTCGGAGGCAGGAGTCTACGAGCAGTACTTC.

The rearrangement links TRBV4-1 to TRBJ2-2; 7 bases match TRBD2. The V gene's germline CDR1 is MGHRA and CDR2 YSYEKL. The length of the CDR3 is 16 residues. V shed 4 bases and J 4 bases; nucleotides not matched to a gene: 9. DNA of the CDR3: TGCGCCAGCAGCCTCGGGGGAGGGGCGCCCACCGGGGAGCTGTTTTTT. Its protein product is CASSLGGGAPTGELFF.

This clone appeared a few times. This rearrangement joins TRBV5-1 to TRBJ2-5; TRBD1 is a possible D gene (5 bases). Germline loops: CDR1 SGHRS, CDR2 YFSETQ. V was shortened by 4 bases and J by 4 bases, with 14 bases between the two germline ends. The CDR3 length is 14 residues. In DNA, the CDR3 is TGCGCCAGCAGCATCGACAGCACTGGAGAGACCCAGTACTTC. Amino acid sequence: CASSIDSTGETQYF.

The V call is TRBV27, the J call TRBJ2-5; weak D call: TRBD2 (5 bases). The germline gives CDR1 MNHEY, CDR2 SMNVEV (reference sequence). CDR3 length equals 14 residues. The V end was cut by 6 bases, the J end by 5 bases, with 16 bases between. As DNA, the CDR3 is TGTGCCAGCAGCCCCGTCCCCTCGGGGGAGACCCAGTACTTC. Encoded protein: CASSPVPSGETQYF.

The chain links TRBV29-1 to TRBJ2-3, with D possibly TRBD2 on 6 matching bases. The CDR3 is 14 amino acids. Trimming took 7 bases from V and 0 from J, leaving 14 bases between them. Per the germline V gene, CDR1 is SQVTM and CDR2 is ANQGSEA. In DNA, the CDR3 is TGCAGCGGGGGGGACCACTCTAGCACAGATACGCAGTATTTT. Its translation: CSGGDHSSTDTQYF.

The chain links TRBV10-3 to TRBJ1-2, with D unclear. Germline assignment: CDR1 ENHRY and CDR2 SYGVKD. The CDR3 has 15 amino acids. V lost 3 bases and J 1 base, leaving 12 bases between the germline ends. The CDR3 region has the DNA TGTGCCATCAGTGATTTGACTGTAAATAACTATGGCTACACCTTC. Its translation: CAISDLTVNNYGYTF.

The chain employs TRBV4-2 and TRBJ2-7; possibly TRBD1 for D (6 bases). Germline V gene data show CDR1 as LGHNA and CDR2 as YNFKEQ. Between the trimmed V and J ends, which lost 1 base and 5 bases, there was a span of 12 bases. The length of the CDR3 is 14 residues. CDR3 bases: TGTGCCAGCAGCCAAGTAGGGGGTACCGACGAGCAGTACTTC. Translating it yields CASSQVGGTDEQYF.